The rows below give T cell receptor beta chains drawn from one sample of a study of vaccination effects on CD4 cells after COVID-19. TCRdb's table, derived via immunoSEQ multiplex PCR, lists solely in-frame clones and lacks some. This table holds under 80,000 clones, 60% to 85% found once. No antigen is known for these receptors. The specimen comprised CD4+ T cells from PBMCs cultured with SARS-CoV-2 spike peptides, sampled before COVID-19 vaccination. These receptors all come from a human donor who received a COVID-19 vaccine. Both conserved end residues are trimmed from each CDR3.

>TRBV3-1/TRBV3-2
ASTSSGANVLT
>TRBV15
ATGQLPTGRANEKLF
>TRBV2
ASREDREGWETQY
>TRBV28
ASSLRGYGYT
>TRBV5-1
ASSLGQEQAF
>TRBV6-5
ASSRVRTDNEQF
>TRBV19
ASSIDLGRDYGYT
>TRBV27
ASSLWDRDTQY
>TRBV7-2
ASSPQGLSNQPQH
>TRBV5-8
ASPLGQFPHDDDSTDTQY
>TRBV5-1
ASSLGRDTFSGNTIY